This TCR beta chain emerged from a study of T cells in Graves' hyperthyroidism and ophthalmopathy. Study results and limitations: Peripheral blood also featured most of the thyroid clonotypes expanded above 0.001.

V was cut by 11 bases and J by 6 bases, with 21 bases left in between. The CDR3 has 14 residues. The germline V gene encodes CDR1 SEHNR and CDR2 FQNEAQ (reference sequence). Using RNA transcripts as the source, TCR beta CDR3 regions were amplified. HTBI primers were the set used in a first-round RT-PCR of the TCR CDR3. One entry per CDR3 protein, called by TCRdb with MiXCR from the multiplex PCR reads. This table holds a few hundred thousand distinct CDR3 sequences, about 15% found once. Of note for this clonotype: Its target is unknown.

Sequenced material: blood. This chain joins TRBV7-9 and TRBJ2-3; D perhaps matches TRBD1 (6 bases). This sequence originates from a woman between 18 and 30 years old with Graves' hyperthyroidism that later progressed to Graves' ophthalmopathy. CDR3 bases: TGTGCCGGATCGAGGGGGTCAATAGCGGATACGCAGTATTTT. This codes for CAGSRGSIADTQYF.